These T cell receptor beta chains were read from a single sample in a study of T cells after yellow fever vaccination. Using its own MiXCR run on the 5' RACE reads, TCRdb lists one record per CDR3 protein. The table has more than 450,000 distinct CDR3 sequences, around a fifth seen once. The material was PBMCs, obtained around 3 weeks after the first yellow fever vaccination. All receptors come from a man aged 18-30 years who received the YFV17D yellow fever vaccine. Both conserved end residues are part of each CDR3. The D gene is left open where the match is weak. Size values are once, few and many counts, or a class for expanded clones, and some rows have none.

CDR3 protein,CDR3 DNA,clone size,J gene,D gene,V gene
CASSLIQRGVDTQYF,TGTGCCAGCAGCTTAATCCAGCGGGGGGTTGATACGCAGTATTTT,NA,TRBJ2-3,TRBD2,TRBV11-2
CASSLGVVETQYF,TGTGCCAGCAGCTTGGGGGTAGTGGAGACCCAGTACTTC,NA,TRBJ2-5,NA,TRBV5-6
CASSFWEATGELFF,TGTGCCAGCAGCTTTTGGGAGGCCACCGGGGAGCTGTTTTTT,few,TRBJ2-2,NA,TRBV7-8
CSAIDRDLGARPF,TGCAGTGCTATCGACCGAGATTTAGGGGCTAGGCCCTTC,few,TRBJ1-2,NA,TRBV20-1
CASSQVVPRTGGEKLFF,TGCGCCAGCAGCCAAGTCGTCCCTAGGACAGGGGGTGAAAAACTGTTTTTT,NA,TRBJ1-4,TRBD1,TRBV4-1
CASRLSRELTDTQYF,TGTGCCAGCAGGCTTTCCCGGGAGCTAACAGATACGCAGTATTTT,few,TRBJ2-3,NA,TRBV5-4
CASSARGGSYNEQFF,TGTGCCAGCTCAGCCAGGGGGGGATCCTACAATGAGCAGTTCTTC,NA,TRBJ2-1,NA,TRBV18
CASSLDGQVTHSNQPQHF,TGCGCCAGCAGCCTCGACGGACAGGTGACCCATAGCAATCAGCCCCAGCATTTT,few,TRBJ1-5,TRBD1,TRBV4-1
CASSLGSKDTQYF,TGTGCTAGCAGCCTGGGTTCAAAAGATACGCAGTATTTT,many,TRBJ2-3,NA,TRBV7-7
CATSRAGAGIDTQYF,TGTGCCACCAGCAGAGCTGGGGCAGGTATAGATACGCAGTATTTT,NA,TRBJ2-3,NA,TRBV15
CASSASGGTTDTQYF,TGTGCCAGCAGCGCCAGCGGGGGGACCACAGATACGCAGTATTTT,few,TRBJ2-3,TRBD2,TRBV5-5
CSVESDLGQFF,TGCAGCGTTGAGTCAGACCTGGGGCAGTTCTTC,NA,TRBJ2-1,NA,TRBV29-1
CSARAPGAGSYNEQFF,TGCAGTGCTAGAGCCCCCGGGGCCGGCTCCTACAATGAGCAGTTCTTC,NA,TRBJ2-1,NA,TRBV20-1
CASSQDTTNEKLFF,TGCGCCAGCAGCCAAGACACAACTAATGAAAAACTGTTTTTT,NA,TRBJ1-4,NA,TRBV4-3
CASSLRMRDTGELFF,TGTGCCAGCAGTTTACGGATGAGGGACACCGGGGAGCTGTTTTTT,NA,TRBJ2-2,NA,TRBV28
CASSEKVDEQFF,TGTGCCAGCAGCGAGAAGGTTGATGAGCAGTTCTTC,few,TRBJ2-1,NA,TRBV9